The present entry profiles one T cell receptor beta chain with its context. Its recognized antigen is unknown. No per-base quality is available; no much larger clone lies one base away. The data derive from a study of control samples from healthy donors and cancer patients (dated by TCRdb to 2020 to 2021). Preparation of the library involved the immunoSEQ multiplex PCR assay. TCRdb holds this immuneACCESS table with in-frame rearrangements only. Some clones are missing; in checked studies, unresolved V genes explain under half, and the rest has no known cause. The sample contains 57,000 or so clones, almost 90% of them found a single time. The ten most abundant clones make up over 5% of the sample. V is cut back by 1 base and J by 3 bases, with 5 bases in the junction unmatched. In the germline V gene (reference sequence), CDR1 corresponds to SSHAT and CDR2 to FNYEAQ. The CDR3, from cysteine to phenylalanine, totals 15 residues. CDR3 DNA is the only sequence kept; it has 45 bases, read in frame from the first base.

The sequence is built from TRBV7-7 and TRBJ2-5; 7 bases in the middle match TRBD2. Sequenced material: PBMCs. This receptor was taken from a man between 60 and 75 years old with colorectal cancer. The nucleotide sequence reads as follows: TGTGCCAGCAGCTTAGGGGGGGGGAGCGAAGAGACCCAGTACTTC. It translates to CASSLGGGSEETQYF.